Shown below are 21 T cell receptor beta chains from a single sample sequenced in a study of shared clonotypes between healthy human individuals. Produced via immunoSEQ multiplex PCR; TCRdb's table is partial and in-frame only. Among more than 2 million clones listed, 90% to 96% were seen once. Sequenced material: naive CD4+ T cells sorted from blood. The subset was: CD45RA+ positively selected. These receptors all come from a man aged 18 to 35 in good health.

This clone was recorded once. J is TRBJ2-7 and V is TRBV6-6; 9 bases are shared with TRBD1. Looked up from germline, CDR1 is MNHNY and CDR2 is SVGAGI (reference sequence). CDR3 length: 14 residues. With V trimmed by 6 bases and J by 5 bases, 8 bases remained unmatched. For the CDR3, the DNA is TGTGCCAGCAGGCCGTCGGGACAGGGTAACGAGCAGTACTTC. It codes for CASRPSGQGNEQYF.

This sequence joins TRBV6-6 and TRBJ2-7; the match to TRBD1 covers 10 bases. V shed 4 bases and J 5 bases; nucleotides not matched to a gene: 8. Germline CDR1 and CDR2: MNHNY and SVGAGI (reference sequence). The CDR3 runs 15 residues. DNA for the CDR3: TGTGCCAGCAGTTCCTCGGGACAGGGGAGACACGAGCAGTACTTC. Translating it yields CASSSSGQGRHEQYF.

This chain links TRBV28 with TRBJ1-6, with a weak D call TRBD1 (6 bases). Per the germline V gene, CDR1 is MDHEN and CDR2 is SYDVKM. This CDR3 spans 14 amino acids. V dropped 1 base and J dropped 11 bases, with 12 bases sitting between them. The CDR3: CASSLSQGGAPLHF. CDR3 sequence (DNA): TGTGCCAGCAGTTTATCACAGGGAGGGGCACCCCTCCACTTT.

V usage is TRBV9 and J usage is TRBJ1-4; D possibly corresponds to TRBD1 (5 bases). The CDR3 loop spans 15 amino acids. CDR1 is SGDLS and CDR2 is YYNGEE in the germline V gene. With 4 bases removed from V and 10 bases from J, the gap between germline ends came to 20 bases. The chain's CDR3 is CASSLLGTEAGKLFF. DNA of the CDR3: TGTGCCAGCAGCCTTCTCGGGACGGAGGCCGGAAAACTGTTTTTT. The whole variable domain, filled in from reference TRBV9 and TRBJ1-4, reads DSGVTQTPKHLITATGQRVTLRCSPRSGDLSVYWYQQSLDQGLQFLIQYYNGEERAKGNILERFSAQQFPDLHSELNLSSLELGDSALYFCASSLLGTEAGKLFFGSGTQLSVL.

V is TRBV7-3 and J is TRBJ2-7; 10 bases match TRBD1. Germline trimming cut 0 bases from V and 1 base from J; bases unmatched to any gene: 6. CDR1 is SGHTA and CDR2 is FQGTGA in the germline V gene. The CDR3 runs 17 residues. The CDR3 coding sequence is TGTGCCAGCAGCTTAACGGGACCGGGACAGGGGTCCTACGAGCAGTACTTC. This encodes CASSLTGPGQGSYEQYF.

This chain connects TRBV19 to TRBJ1-5; the D is unclear. From germline, CDR1 is LNHDA and CDR2 SQIVND (reference sequence). V was clipped by 5 bases and J by 4 bases, with 9 bases between them. The length of the CDR3 is 13 residues. CDR3 sequence: CASSAETNQPQHF. CDR3 in DNA: TGTGCCAGTAGTGCGGAAACTAATCAGCCCCAGCATTTT.

CDR3 protein: CASSFAGGASGNTIYF. CDR3 in DNA: TGTGCCAGCAGCTTCGCAGGGGGCGCCTCTGGAAACACCATATATTTT. V usage is TRBV7-3 and J usage is TRBJ1-3, with 8 positions matching TRBD1. Trimming took 3 bases from V and 0 from J; bases not matched to a gene: 4. From germline, CDR1 is SGHTA and CDR2 FQGTGA. The CDR3 has 16 amino acids. Variable domain in full (rest from reference TRBV7-3 and TRBJ1-3): GAGVSQTPSNKVTEKGKYVELRCDPISGHTALYWYRQSLGQGPEFLIYFQGTGAADDSGLPNDRFFAVRPEGSVSTLKIQRTERGDSAVYLCASSFAGGASGNTIYFGEGSWLTVV.

As concerns this clone: In the same sample, other DNA sequences code for this CDR3. The CDR3 region has the DNA TGTGCCAGCAGCTTCCGGTACGAGCAGTACTTC. This sequence encodes CASSFRYEQYF. The V call is TRBV7-2, the J call TRBJ2-7; D is uncertain. The germline V gene has CDR1 SGHTA and CDR2 FQGNSA. The CDR3 totals 11 residues. Trimming removed 3 bases at V and 4 bases at J, with 4 bases between.

The rearrangement links TRBV6-6 to TRBJ1-6, with 7 positions matching TRBD1. The junction had 8 bases not matched to a gene; V was cut back by 6 bases and J by 9 bases. The CDR3 spans 14 residues. The germline V gene encodes CDR1 MNHNY and CDR2 SVGAGI (reference sequence). Written as DNA, the CDR3 is TGTGCCAGCAGCGCATCAGGGGGGACTTCACCCCTCCACTTT. Protein: CASSASGGTSPLHF.

This rearrangement joins TRBV15 to TRBJ2-7, with 14 positions matching TRBD2. The CDR3 spans 16 residues. Losses at the gene ends were 0 bases for V and 6 bases for J; bases not matched to a gene: 4. Looked up from germline, CDR1 is LNHNV and CDR2 is YYDKDF (reference sequence). The CDR3 spells CATSRDPGLAGGEQYF. CDR3 coding DNA: TGTGCCACCAGCAGAGACCCCGGACTAGCGGGAGGCGAGCAGTACTTC. The full variable domain, with the rest looked up from reference TRBV15 and TRBJ2-7, is DAMVIQNPRYQVTQFGKPVTLSCSQTLNHNVMYWYQQKSSQAPKLLFHYYDKDFNNEADTPDNFQSRRPNTSFCFLDIRSPGLGDTAMYLCATSRDPGLAGGEQYFGPGTRLTVT.

In its sample, this clone was seen a few times. The rearrangement links TRBV30 to TRBJ1-1; the match to TRBD1 covers 11 bases. V dropped 3 bases and J dropped 3; count of bases not matched to a gene: 9. CDR3 length equals 16 residues. In germline, CDR1 is GTSNPN, CDR2 SVGIG (reference sequence). The CDR3 DNA reads TGTGCCTGGAGAGATATCCGGGACAGGGGGTACACTGAAGCTTTCTTT. Translating gives CAWRDIRDRGYTEAFF. Drawing the rest from reference TRBV30 and TRBJ1-1, the complete variable domain is SQTIHQWPATLVQPVGSPLSLECTVEGTSNPNLYWYRQAAGRGLQLLFYSVGIGQISSEVPQNLSASRPQDRQFILSSKKLLLSDSGFYLCAWRDIRDRGYTEAFFGQGTRLTVV.

Only one count was recorded for this clone. The genes are TRBV11-3 and TRBJ2-3; 9 bases line up with TRBD1. The CDR3 consists of 15 residues. V was pared by 4 bases and J by 5 bases, with 7 bases of the junction left unmatched. Germline V gives CDR1 SGHNT, CDR2 YENEEA. The chain's CDR3 is CASSSTGGRGDTQYF. The CDR3 bases are TGTGCCAGCAGCTCCACAGGGGGCCGGGGAGATACGCAGTATTTT.

The chain has TRBV2 and TRBJ2-5, with D hard to call. V shed 11 bases and J shed 2 bases, with 15 bases lying between them. Germline V CDR1 and CDR2: SNHLY, FYNNEI. The CDR3 sequence is 13 residues long. CDR3 bases: TGTGCCGGGTCCGCCAGGCGACAAGAGACCCAGTACTTC. Protein sequence: CAGSARRQETQYF.

This chain joins TRBV5-1 and TRBJ2-3, with TRBD2 identical over 11 bases. There are 17 residues in the CDR3. J was trimmed by 3 bases and V by 0 bases; bases with no gene match: 6. From germline, CDR1 is SGHRS and CDR2 YFSETQ. The CDR3 nucleotides are TGCGCCAGCAGCTTGGGTAAGACTAGCGGGGCTACAGATACGCAGTATTTT. This encodes CASSLGKTSGATDTQYF.

The gene calls are TRBV4-1 and TRBJ1-4, with D possibly being TRBD1 (5 bases). The length of the CDR3 is 17 residues. CDR1 and CDR2 (germline): MGHRA, YSYEKL. Trimming took off 3 bases at V and 8 bases at J, with 22 bases between the two ends. CDR3 protein: CASSHPVGGVVREKLFF. The DNA of the CDR3 is TGCGCCAGCAGCCATCCGGTGGGAGGGGTGGTGAGGGAAAAACTGTTTTTT.

The J gene is TRBJ1-1, the V gene TRBV11-3; D is uncertain. Trimming shortened V by 2 bases and J by 6 bases, and 13 bases separated the two germline ends. The CDR3 contains 14 residues. Germline V gives CDR1 SGHNT, CDR2 YENEEA. In nucleotides, the CDR3 is TGTGCCAGCAGCTTAAGCAAGGCCGGCGCTGAAGCTTTCTTT. Its translation: CASSLSKAGAEAFF.

The DNA of the CDR3 is TGTGCCAGCACCATCCGTGAGTACACAGATACGCAGTATTTT. It is translated as CASTIREYTDTQYF. J is TRBJ2-3 and V is TRBV6-6; D unclear. V lost 7 bases, J lost 2 bases, and 13 bases lay in between. The CDR3 is 14 amino acids. Germline CDR1 reads MNHNY; CDR2 reads SVGAGI (reference sequence).

To note about this clone: The junction does not match germline at one end; this may be a read error. The chain has TRBV10-1 and TRBJ1-2, with D maybe TRBD1 (5 bases). This CDR3 has 12 amino acids. Germline loops: CDR1 WNHNN, CDR2 SYGVQD (reference sequence). The CDR3: CASSDGTAILAF. The CDR3 nucleotides are TGCGCCAGCAGTGACGGGACTGCCATCCTTGCCTTC.

The gene calls are TRBV10-3 and TRBJ1-2; D is possibly TRBD1 (5 bases). V gave up 10 bases and J gave up 0 bases, with 12 bases separating them. This CDR3 spans 13 amino acids. The germline gives CDR1 ENHRY, CDR2 SYGVKD. The CDR3 DNA reads as TGTGCCAATCGGGACTCAACTAACTATGGCTACACCTTC. Its protein is CANRDSTNYGYTF.

The CDR3 spells CASSSSGGRTSNYGYTF. CDR3 DNA sequence: TGTGCCAGCAGCTCCTCAGGGGGCCGGACCTCTAACTATGGCTACACCTTC. The chain carries TRBV7-8 and TRBJ1-2; TRBD1 agrees at 8 bases. The CDR3 runs 17 residues. Losses at the gene ends were 4 bases for V and 0 bases for J; bases not matched to a gene: 10. CDR1 SGHVS and CDR2 FQNEAQ come from the germline V gene.

This chain uses TRBV20-1 with TRBJ1-2; no definite D call. The CDR3 length is 10 residues. With 7 bases removed from V and 1 base from J, the gap between germline ends came to 4 bases. CDR1 is DFQATT and CDR2 is SNEGSKA in the germline V gene (reference sequence). CDR3 sequence: CSGFNYGYTF. In nucleotides, the CDR3 is TGCAGTGGATTTAACTATGGCTACACCTTC.